A single sample gave rise to the 12 T cell receptor beta chains below, sequenced in a study of human T cells and chemical hapten exposure. The time point was: patch test 1, 2 weeks after DPC sensitization. Treatment in this sample: therapeutic diphenylcyclopropenone sensitization with weekly scalp DPC. Total RNA came from unfractionated whole blood. From the RACE reads, TCRdb called clonotypes with MiXCR, one entry per CDR3 protein. The repertoire includes some 53,000 distinct CDR3 sequences, approximately 11% of them detected once, and 1.8% sits in the top ten. The specimen comprised whole blood, sampled in connection with sensitization to the hapten diphenylcyclopropenone (DPC). The receptors derive from a woman aged 40 to 50 with alopecia areata. Some clones in this sample may be carry-over from other donors' samples.

This clonotype was observed a handful of times. This chain joins TRBV14 and TRBJ1-4; no definite D call. CDR3 length: 12 amino acids. Trimming pared 6 bases from V and 8 bases from J, leaving 10 bases between. The germline V gene encodes CDR1 SGHDN and CDR2 FVKESK. The CDR3 DNA sequence: TGTGCCAGCAGTCGGACGGGAGAAAAACTGTTTTTT. Its translation is CASSRTGEKLFF.

The rearrangement uses TRBV29-1 and TRBJ2-7; D gene uncertain. This CDR3 has 11 residues. Trimming shortened V by 7 bases and J by 0 bases, and 7 bases separated the two germline ends. CDR1 and CDR2 from the germline V gene are SQVTM and ANQGSEA. The CDR3 reads CSGSTSYEQYF. The CDR3 nucleotides read TGCAGCGGGAGTACCTCCTACGAGCAGTACTTC.

This chain joins TRBV6-4 and TRBJ2-1; no firm D call. The CDR3 covers 16 residues. Trimming removed 3 bases from V and 0 bases from J, with 12 bases in between. CDR1 is MRHNA and CDR2 is SNTAGT in the germline V gene. The CDR3 loop reads CASSESGLSSYNEQFF. In nucleotides, the CDR3 is TGTGCCAGCAGTGAGTCAGGCCTGAGCTCCTACAATGAGCAGTTCTTC.

Ten or more counts support this clonotype. The chain has TRBV11-2 and TRBJ1-6; tentatively, D is TRBD1 (5 bases). Germline-derived CDR1 and CDR2 are SGHAT and FQNNGV. Trimming removed 6 bases from V and 8 bases from J, with 17 bases in between. The CDR3 totals 15 residues. CDR3 region: CASSLIGTEDSPLHF. In DNA form, the CDR3 reads TGTGCCAGCAGTTTGATAGGGACGGAGGATTCACCCCTCCACTTT.

The genes are TRBV7-2 and TRBJ1-1; D is ambiguous. Trimming took 1 base from V and 0 from J, leaving 15 bases between them. Germline V lookup: CDR1 SGHTA, CDR2 FQGNSA. The CDR3 length is 17 residues. The DNA for the CDR3 is TGTGCCAGCAGCTTAGTTTCTGGCGGAGACATGAACACTGAAGCTTTCTTT. Protein: CASSLVSGGDMNTEAFF.

The chain uses TRBV20-1 and TRBJ1-5; D not certain. Germline V gene lookup returns CDR1 DFQATT and CDR2 SNEGSKA (reference sequence). V was pared by 5 bases and J by 2 bases, with 16 bases between. The CDR3 extends over 15 amino acids. DNA for the CDR3: TGCAGTGCTCCCGGTCCCCCGGGAGGCAATCAGCCCCAGCATTTT. Translating gives CSAPGPPGGNQPQHF.

At least ten counts were recorded for this clonotype. J is TRBJ2-7 and V is TRBV11-2, with 10 bases matching TRBD2. V shed 2 bases, J shed 5 bases, and the junction held 6 bases outside the gene matches. CDR1 SGHAT and CDR2 FQNNGV come from the germline V gene. The CDR3 spans 15 residues. The CDR3, as DNA: TGTGCCAGCAGCTTAAGGAGCGGGGGGGCGCACGAGCAGTACTTC. As protein: CASSLRSGGAHEQYF.

This clonotype has just a few counts. The CDR3 protein is CASSRNYGDGNTEAFF. CDR3 coding DNA: TGTGCCAGCAGCCGTAATTACGGGGACGGGAACACTGAAGCTTTCTTT. The chain uses TRBV28 and TRBJ1-1; possible D gene TRBD1, 5 bases. Per the germline V gene, CDR1 is MDHEN and CDR2 is SYDVKM. The CDR3 covers 16 residues. Trimming took 6 bases from V and 1 from J, leaving 18 bases between them.

This clonotype came up many times. V gene TRBV7-6 combines with J gene TRBJ2-1; D unclear. Germline V gene data show CDR1 as SGHVS and CDR2 as FNYEAQ. The CDR3 has 13 residues. Between the trimmed V and J ends, which lost 4 bases and 0 bases, there was a span of 4 bases. CDR3: CASSSGSYNEQFF. CDR3 DNA: TGTGCCAGCAGCTCCGGCTCCTACAATGAGCAGTTCTTC.

About this clonotype: Germline is not matched at one junction end, which may reflect a read error. This CDR3 reads CASSLLQGTQYF. DNA of the CDR3: TGTGCCAGCAGTCTACTTCAAGGGACCCAGTACTTC. The chain recombines TRBV28 with TRBJ2-5; D ambiguous. This CDR3 comprises 12 residues. Looked up from germline, CDR1 is MDHEN and CDR2 is SYDVKM.

The genes are TRBV6-5 and TRBJ2-1; 10 nucleotides match TRBD2. This CDR3 is built from 15 residues. Germline-derived CDR1 and CDR2 are MNHEY and SVGAGI. The trim removed 4 bases at V and 4 bases at J, leaving 4 bases unmatched. The CDR3 DNA reads TGTGCCAGCAGTTTGACTAGCGGGCTTTACAATGAGCAGTTCTTC. This translates into CASSLTSGLYNEQFF.

At least ten counts were recorded for this clonotype. This rearrangement joins TRBV4-1 to TRBJ2-6; D is unclear. This CDR3 comprises 17 residues. Germline assignment: CDR1 MGHRA and CDR2 YSYEKL. V was pared by 0 bases and J by 0 bases, with 9 bases between. The DNA of the CDR3 is TGCGCCAGCAGCCAAGATCCCAGCCTCTCTGGGGCCAACGTCCTGACTTTC. It yields the protein CASSQDPSLSGANVLTF.